The text below deals with one TCR beta chain. In the original processing: Nucleated cell number was recorded as an estimate derived from reference gene primer amplification. Sequencing used immunoSEQ multiplex PCR; TCRdb keeps in-frame clones, though not all of them. V, J and clone size are those of that table, while D and trimming were read from the DNA. The table records roughly 16,000 clones, 89% of them present only once. The sample originates from a study of blood T cell repertoires in COVID-19. On the study more broadly: The origin of the acute and convalescent COVID-19 samples was the United States, Italy and Spain.

Germline CDR1 reads MNHNY; CDR2 reads SVGAGI (reference sequence). Trimming took off 6 bases at V and 4 bases at J, with 10 bases between the two ends. The CDR3 totals 12 residues. The clonotype originates from a human donor in a cohort sampled during active COVID-19. The sequenced sample consisted of peripheral blood. The chain links TRBV6-6 to TRBJ2-7; possible D gene TRBD2, 6 bases. CDR3 loop: CASSPTSYEQYF. CDR3 nucleotide sequence: TGTGCCAGCAGCCCGACTAGTTACGAGCAGTACTTC.